This TCR beta chain was captured in a study of blood T cell repertoires in COVID-19. Whole-study context: Samples representing acute and convalescent COVID-19 were sourced from the United States, Italy and Spain.

The V segment lost 10 bases and the J segment 6 bases; nucleotides outside the gene matches: 4. The CDR3 contains 13 residues. The V gene's germline CDR1 is LNHDA and CDR2 SQIVND (reference sequence). This clone was seen only once. Generated by immunoSEQ multiplex PCR, the TCRdb table keeps only in-frame clones and is missing some. The sample shows 200,000 to 300,000 clones, more than 75% of them seen only once. J is TRBJ1-4 and V is TRBV19; 11 bases fit TRBD1. The TCR sequence derives from a woman aged 60-75 years with active or convalescent COVID-19. Sequencing input: peripheral blood. The CDR3 protein is CATRDRGDEKLFF. For the CDR3, the DNA is TGTGCCACTAGGGACAGGGGGGATGAAAAACTGTTTTTT. The full variable domain, completed using reference TRBV19 and TRBJ1-4, is DGGITQSPKYLFRKEGQNVTLSCEQNLNHDAMYWYRQDPGQGLRLIYYSQIVNDFQKGDIAEGYSVSREKKESFPLTVTSAQKNPTAFYLCATRDRGDEKLFFGSGTQLSVL.